The 30 T cell receptor beta chains listed next were all sequenced from one sample in a study of tumor and adjacent non-tumor tissue in lung cancer. The template was RNA from unsorted bulk tissue. This non-tumor lung sample came from over 3 cm beyond the tumor edge. Three rounds of nested PCR, following a modified ARM-PCR protocol, produced the TCRbeta library. A single record per CDR3 protein comes from TCRdb applying MiXCR to the multiplex PCR reads. The sample consists of approximately 90,000 distinct CDR3 sequences, under 80% of them appearing once. Specimen: distant non-tumor lung tissue. The receptors were gathered from a woman aged 50 to 65 with non-small cell lung cancer.

Only one count was recorded for this clonotype. V gene TRBV12-5 combines with J gene TRBJ1-2, with D uncertain. The ends were cut back, 10 bases at V and 4 bases at J, with 13 bases in the middle. This CDR3 region has 12 residues. Germline values: CDR1 LGHNT, CDR2 FRNRAP. Here the CDR3 DNA reads TGTGCTACTGGACGTCGCTGCTATGGCTACACCTTC. Amino acids: CATGRRCYGYTF.

Of note for this clonotype: The germline gene is not matched at one end of the junction; a read error may be the cause. The J gene is TRBJ1-5, the V gene TRBV6-1; D gene unclear. The germline CDR1 and CDR2 sequences are MNHNS and SASEGT. This CDR3 region has 13 residues. In nucleotides, the CDR3 is TGTGCCGGCAGTGAAGATGACGGTCAGCCCCAGCATTTT. It specifies CAGSEDDGQPQHF.

To note about this clonotype: At one end the junction does not follow the germline gene, possibly because of a read error. J is TRBJ1-1 and V is TRBV6-5; D is uncertain. The germline V gene encodes CDR1 MNHEY and CDR2 SVGAGI. The CDR3 runs to 12 residues. This chain's CDR3 is CASSSMLTEVVF. The CDR3 region has the DNA TGTGCCAGCAGTTCGATGCTCACCGAAGTTGTCTTT.

V usage is TRBV11-2 and J usage is TRBJ2-3; D possibly corresponds to TRBD2 (6 bases). Trimming took off 8 bases at V and 3 bases at J, with 18 bases between the two ends. CDR1 is SGHAT and CDR2 is FQNNGV in the germline V gene. The CDR3 loop spans 15 amino acids. This chain's CDR3 is CASLWGQLATDTQYF. Here the CDR3 DNA reads TGTGCCAGCTTGTGGGGCCAGCTAGCGACAGATACGCAGTATTTT.

The rearrangement uses TRBV11-3 and TRBJ2-1; D assignment may be TRBD1 or TRBD2 (5 bases each). V lost 2 bases to trimming and J lost 3 bases, with 8 bases between them. Germline V lookup: CDR1 SGHNT, CDR2 YENEEA. The CDR3 sequence is 14 residues long. CDR3 region: CASSLTGRYNEQFF. In DNA, the CDR3 is TGTGCCAGCAGCTTAACGGGACGCTACAATGAGCAGTTCTTC.

The rearrangement joins TRBV28 to TRBJ1-2; D is perhaps TRBD1 (6 bases). Germline values: CDR1 MDHEN, CDR2 SYDVKM. The CDR3 runs to 17 residues. V lost 4 bases and J lost 3, with 21 bases in between. CDR3 sequence (DNA): TGTGCCAGCAGTTATTGGGCTATACGGGACAAACACTATGGCTACACCTTC. Its protein is CASSYWAIRDKHYGYTF.

Worth noting for this clonotype: This likely comes from a read error, as the CDR3 has no conserved phenylalanine or tryptophan at its end. No DNA is shown, since the ends of the CDR3 on it are uncertain; the CDR3 is the one TCRdb lists. The V gene is TRBV6-1, the J gene TRBJ2-1; the table's D call of TRBD2 was not tested on the DNA. The V gene's germline CDR1 is MNHNS and CDR2 SASEGT. With termini counted, the CDR3 has 15 amino acids. This CDR3 reads CATLAGVSSYKEQFL.

Of note for this clonotype: One end of the junction varies from germline; a read error may be responsible. The chain links TRBV20-1 to TRBJ2-2; maybe TRBD2 (5 bases). In germline, CDR1 is DFQATT, CDR2 SNEGSKA (reference sequence). The CDR3 contains 12 residues. For the CDR3, the DNA is TGCAGTGCTAGACATATCCCCGGGGAGCTGTTTTTC. Translation: CSARHIPGELFF.

A word on this clonotype: At one of its ends the junction is not consistent with the germline gene, which may arise from a read error. The J gene is TRBJ1-4, the V gene TRBV6-1; D gene unclear. This CDR3 comprises 17 residues. Germline CDR1 reads MNHNS; CDR2 reads SASEGT. CDR3 coding DNA: TGTGTCAGCAGTGGCCCCGGCCCCGGGCTCGCGAAGGAAAAACTGCTTTTT. This sequence encodes CVSSGPGPGLAKEKLLF.

Concerning this clonotype itself: A junction end diverges from the germline sequence, so it may reflect a read error. This sequence joins TRBV5-4 and TRBJ2-5; D is possibly TRBD2 (6 bases). The germline V gene encodes CDR1 SGHNT and CDR2 YYREEE (reference sequence). The CDR3 has 14 residues. CDR3 protein: CTSSPVGGEETQHF. The DNA of the CDR3 is TGTACCAGCAGCCCTGTCGGGGGAGAGGAGACCCAGCACTTC.

With respect to this clonotype: The junction departs from germline at one end; a sequencing error may be responsible. The rearrangement joins TRBV20-1 to TRBJ2-1; 8 bases fit TRBD2. In germline, CDR1 is DFQATT, CDR2 SNEGSKA (reference sequence). The CDR3 loop spans 16 amino acids. CDR3 region: CSTRDSRLAIYNEQFF. The CDR3, as DNA: TGCAGTACTAGAGATTCGCGACTAGCGATTTACAATGAGCAGTTCTTC.

About this clonotype itself: One end of the junction does not line up with germline, which may come from a read error. The chain links TRBV5-4 to TRBJ2-7; 7 bases fit TRBD1. Looked up from germline, CDR1 is SGHNT and CDR2 is YYREEE (reference sequence). The CDR3 has 13 amino acids. CDR3 bases: TGTGCCAGCAGCCACGGGACAGCCTATGAGCAGTACTTC. Its translation is CASSHGTAYEQYF.

As for this clonotype: At one of its ends the junction is not consistent with the germline gene, which may arise from a read error. J is TRBJ2-3 and V is TRBV4-1; TRBD1 matches at 7 bases. CDR1 MGHRA and CDR2 YSYEKL come from the germline V gene. This CDR3 region has 14 residues. The CDR3 DNA sequence: TGTACCAGCAGCCATACAGGGGGCACAGATACGCAGTATTTT. It translates to CTSSHTGGTDTQYF.

The chain combines TRBV20-1 with TRBJ2-3; D remains ambiguous. This CDR3 comprises 14 residues. Trimming cost V 7 bases and J 1 base, with 15 bases left between them. Germline V gives CDR1 DFQATT, CDR2 SNEGSKA (reference sequence). CDR3 DNA sequence: TGCAGTGTTCGCGACCCCCGGGGCACAGATACGCAGTATTTT. Amino acid sequence: CSVRDPRGTDTQYF.

A word on this clonotype: No conserved phenylalanine or tryptophan ends this CDR3, so it is likely a read error. The rearrangement uses TRBV12-3 or TRBV12-4 and TRBJ1-5; unclear D gene. CDR3 length equals 14 residues. The CDR3 region has the DNA TGTGACAGCAATATAGTGGATAGTAATCAGCCCCAGCATTCT. As protein: CDSNIVDSNQPQHS.

Points on this clonotype: A read error is likely, as this CDR3 ends without the conserved phenylalanine or tryptophan. This chain connects TRBV6-1 to TRBJ1-1, with D uncertain. This CDR3 is 14 amino acids long. Germline CDR1 and CDR2: MNHNS and SASEGT. Deletions cut 1 base from V and 5 bases from J, with 11 bases between. CDR3 DNA sequence: TGTGCCAGCAGTGAAGTCTTTCGGAATACTGAAGCTTTCCTT. Encoded protein: CASSEVFRNTEAFL.

This clonotype showed up many times. The rearrangement joins TRBV28 to TRBJ2-7, with 9 bases that match TRBD2. The CDR3 length is 15 residues. Germline CDR1 and CDR2: MDHEN and SYDVKM. The trim removed 2 bases at V and 3 bases at J, leaving 5 bases unmatched. The CDR3 DNA reads as TGTGCCAGCAGTTTAAGGATAGCGGGAGTCTACGAGCAGTACTTC. Residues: CASSLRIAGVYEQYF.

The genes are TRBV6-5 and TRBJ2-5; no definite D call. CDR3 length: 14 amino acids. Germline V gene lookup returns CDR1 MNHEY and CDR2 SVGAGI. Trimming took 6 bases from V and 1 from J, leaving 12 bases between them. CDR3 bases: TGTGCCAGCAGCCCCGGTGCAATCCAAGAGACCCAGTACTTC. It codes for CASSPGAIQETQYF.

With regard to this clonotype: An end of the junction differs from the germline gene, which may be a read error. The rearrangement links TRBV12-3 or TRBV12-4 to TRBJ1-2; 7 bases match TRBD1. This CDR3 contains 13 residues. The chain's CDR3 is CASSPRDRGGYIF. CDR3 in DNA: TGTGCCAGCAGTCCGAGGGACAGAGGTGGCTACATCTTC.

In regard to this clonotype: One end of the junction does not line up with germline, which may come from a read error. This sequence joins TRBV29-1 and TRBJ2-2; the D gene is possibly TRBD2 (5 bases). Germline CDR1 reads SQVTM; CDR2 reads ANQGSEA. This CDR3 region has 14 residues. The CDR3 is CNVREEVDTGELFF. The CDR3 DNA reads as TGCAACGTTCGAGAGGAGGTGGACACCGGGGAGCTGTTTTTT.

Turning to this clonotype: Since the CDR3 does not end with the conserved phenylalanine or tryptophan, this likely comes from a read error. The chain recombines TRBV5-4 with TRBJ2-5; D remains unclear. This CDR3 is built from 11 residues. Germline V gene sequence: CDR1 SGHNT, CDR2 YYREEE (reference sequence). The CDR3 region is CASSQQETQYS. The CDR3 DNA reads as TGTGCCAGCAGCCAGCAAGAGACACAGTACTCC.

Of note for this clonotype: In this CDR3 the conserved last residue, phenylalanine or tryptophan, is missing, so a read error is likely. The DNA is omitted, as the CDR3 cannot be located on it reliably, and the CDR3 follows TCRdb's listing. This chain links TRBV20-1 with TRBJ2-7; TRBD2, the table's D call, lacks a check against the DNA. The CDR3 spans 14 amino acids, including both terminal residues. Looked up from germline, CDR1 is DFQATT and CDR2 is SNEGSKA (reference sequence). This CDR3 is CSAKLAQSSYEQYL.

Comments on this clonotype: An end of the junction differs from the germline gene, which may be a read error. The chain uses TRBV12-5 and TRBJ1-2; D is ambiguous. CDR3 size: 12 residues. Germline V CDR1 and CDR2: LGHNT, FRNRAP. In nucleotides, the CDR3 is TGTGCTAGTGGTCGTCGCTGCTATGGCTGCACATTC. Its protein product is CASGRRCYGCTF.

The table lists this clonotype with many counts. The chain combines TRBV6-4 with TRBJ2-2; 10 positions match TRBD1. The J segment lost 3 bases and the V segment lost 8 bases, leaving 3 bases of the junction unmatched. This CDR3 has 14 amino acids. The germline gives CDR1 MRHNA, CDR2 SNTAGT. The CDR3 spells CASGQGDDTGELFF. Here the CDR3 DNA reads TGTGCCAGCGGACAGGGGGACGACACCGGGGAGCTGTTTTTT.

This clonotype occurred once. Germline and junction disagree at one end, which may indicate a read error. V and J are TRBV4-2 and TRBJ2-5, with 7 bases matching TRBD2. The CDR3 is 15 residues long. Germline lookup yields CDR1 LGHNA and CDR2 YNFKEQ. The CDR3 sequence: CASSHVPGGLETQYF. DNA of the CDR3: TGTGCCAGCAGCCACGTTCCGGGAGGACTAGAGACCCAATACTTC.

This chain links TRBV5-1 with TRBJ2-1; unclear D gene. The germline V gene has CDR1 SGHRS and CDR2 YFSETQ. Trimming left V 2 bases short and J 6 bases short, with 15 bases between. The CDR3 totals 15 residues. The CDR3 here is CASSLPMGRSNEQFF. In DNA, the CDR3 is TGCGCCAGCAGCTTACCCATGGGAAGGTCCAATGAGCAGTTCTTC.

Worth noting for this clonotype: This may arise from a read error, as a much more abundant clone is one base away. The rearrangement links TRBV7-8 to TRBJ1-2; D not certain. Trimming removed 2 bases from V and 4 bases from J, with 11 bases in between. Germline V gene data show CDR1 as SGHVS and CDR2 as FQNEAQ. The CDR3 is 14 amino acids. The CDR3 DNA is TGTGCCAGCAGCTTATTGGAGTTCAGCTATGGCTACACCTTC. It translates to CASSLLEFSYGYTF.

Only a few counts were recorded for this clonotype. A much larger clone differs from this one at a single base, so this may be a read error. The rearrangement joins TRBV20-1 to TRBJ2-1; D is unresolved. The CDR3 is made up of 16 amino acids. Germline V lookup: CDR1 DFQATT, CDR2 SNEGSKA (reference sequence). Trimming took 8 bases from V and 6 from J, leaving 26 bases between them. The CDR3 bases are TGCAGTTGGGGAAAGGGAAACGTGAGGATTGGCAATGAGCAGTTCTTC. Its protein is CSWGKGNVRIGNEQFF.

V and J are TRBV20-1 and TRBJ2-7, with 12 bases matching TRBD2. Germline V gene data show CDR1 as DFQATT and CDR2 as SNEGSKA (reference sequence). V lost 1 base, J lost 7 bases, and 8 bases stayed unmatched. The CDR3 has 15 residues. This chain's CDR3 is CSARGLAGVFWEQYF. The CDR3 region has the DNA TGCAGTGCTAGAGGACTAGCGGGAGTCTTTTGGGAGCAGTACTTC.

To note about this clonotype: At one end, the junction sequence differs from germline, possibly due to a read error. The CDR3 nucleotides read TGTGCCAGCAGTTGGAGGCGGGAGACCAAGTACTTC. It specifies CASSWRRETKYF. This chain connects TRBV12-3 or TRBV12-4 to TRBJ2-5; 7 nucleotides match TRBD2. The CDR3 covers 12 residues.